The text below deals with one TCR beta chain. Deletions cut 4 bases from V and 0 bases from J, with 13 bases between. The CDR3 is 17 amino acids. CDR1 is SGHTA, CDR2 FQGNSA, per germline. The data stem from a study of blood T cell repertoires in COVID-19. This table comes from immunoSEQ multiplex PCR, and its TCRdb copy is limited to in-frame clones, with some not included. The profile shows tens of thousands of clones, roughly 85% of them singletons. This sequence was found in a human donor in a cohort sampled during active COVID-19. The gene calls are TRBV7-2 and TRBJ2-6; no definite D call. The sequencing sample was made of peripheral blood. The CDR3 region is CASSSTSNPSGANVLTF. The CDR3 nucleotides read TGTGCCAGCAGCTCCACATCAAACCCCTCTGGGGCCAACGTCCTGACTTTC.